This entry describes one T cell receptor beta chain. As yet, its antigen is unknown. These data originate in a study of cytomegalovirus exposure and HLA in healthy donors. Study outcomes and limitations: The authors assumed roughly uniform sequencing depth across donors for presence/absence analyses. Exclusion as indistinguishable affected some V segments, including TRBV6-2 and TRBV6-3. Using a false discovery rate of 0.05, a later analysis showed that 16,951 TCR beta sequences were associated with HLA alleles. In a later analysis, CMV-associated beta chains were mostly HLA-associated, it appeared.

The CDR3 has 15 residues. Deletions cut 4 bases from V and 3 bases from J, with 13 bases between. Looked up from germline, CDR1 is SGHRS and CDR2 is YFSETQ. Primers included in the PCR were 60 Vbeta and 13 Jbeta primers. This table comes from immunoSEQ multiplex PCR, and its TCRdb copy is limited to in-frame clones, with some not included. The table lists about 150,000 clones, around 75% of them singletons. Specimen: PBMCs. The chain joins TRBV5-1 to TRBJ1-4; a possible D gene is TRBD1 (6 bases). The clonotype was recovered from a woman under 30 in good health and CMV-seronegative. The CDR3 region is CASSATGSANEKLFF. CDR3 DNA sequence: TGCGCCAGCAGCGCCACAGGGTCAGCTAATGAAAAACTGTTTTTT.